This TCR beta chain was found in a study of cytomegalovirus exposure and HLA in healthy donors. PCR amplification relied on 60 Vbeta primers (plus 13 Jbeta primers). Assay used: immunoSEQ multiplex PCR; TCRdb lists only in-frame clones, some missing. The sample shows approximately 190,000 clones, roughly 84% of them seen only once. The CDR3 runs to 15 residues. V was clipped by 3 bases and J by 7 bases; unmatched bases: 10. Germline CDR1 SGHNT, CDR2 YYREEE (reference sequence). Study observations and caveats: Fewer N-insertions than the roughly 670-donor mean were reportedly shown by an Asian-associated ancestry cluster in a later analysis. Productive status was seen about 90% or about 30% of the time for most TCR beta V segments in an earlier analysis. Follow-up analysis later connected one missense variant in DCLRE1C with trimming of TCR beta V- and J-genes. Specificity of three CMV-associated chains for CMV antigens was verified in vitro.

Comments on this clone: Its target is unknown.

This TCR came from a boy younger than 18 in good health and CMV-seronegative. Source material: PBMCs. The V and J genes are TRBV5-4 and TRBJ2-1; 7 bases are a match to TRBD1. The CDR3 DNA reads TGTGCCAGCAGCTCAATATGGACAGGTTTTAATGAGCAGTTCTTC. Residues: CASSSIWTGFNEQFF.